This T cell receptor (beta chain) originates from a study of blood T cell repertoires in COVID-19. Study-level background: The samples span acute and convalescent COVID-19 from the United States, Italy and Spain.

Sequenced by immunoSEQ multiplex PCR; TCRdb stores in-frame clones only, minus some. This table has about 220,000 clones, around 87% appearing once. The clonotype comes from a woman aged 18-30 years in a cohort exposed to, infected with or recovered from COVID-19 (not recorded which). Sequenced sample: PBMCs or T cells enriched from blood (not recorded which).

The CDR3 loop reads CASSLGTGNSYNEQFF. In DNA, the CDR3 is TGTGCCAGCAGCTTAGGAACGGGGAACTCCTACAATGAGCAGTTCTTC. The chain couples TRBV7-2 to TRBJ2-1, with a possible D match to TRBD2 (5 bases). The CDR3 sequence is 16 residues long. The V end was cut by 1 base, the J end by 0 bases, with 10 bases between. The germline V gene encodes CDR1 SGHTA and CDR2 FQGNSA.